These 29 T cell receptor beta chains came from one sample sequenced in a study of T cell responses to AZD1222 COVID-19 vaccine. The assay was immunoSEQ multiplex PCR, and TCRdb's table has in-frame clones only and misses some. Altogether more than 95,000 clones are present, less than 95% being singletons, with the ten largest covering about 4.3%. The starting material was peripheral blood, obtained on day 0 of MenACWY control vaccination. The receptors shown here come from an adult in good health.

This rearrangement joins TRBV28 to TRBJ2-5; possibly TRBD2 for D (5 bases). Trimming took off 4 bases at V and 9 bases at J, with 15 bases between the two ends. This CDR3 is 13 amino acids long. Germline V gives CDR1 MDHEN, CDR2 SYDVKM. The CDR3 region has the DNA TGTGCCAGCAGTTACCAGCGCTGGGGAGCCCAGTACTTC. Amino acids: CASSYQRWGAQYF.

The J gene is TRBJ2-5, the V gene TRBV27, with no clear D. V dropped 6 bases and J dropped 7 bases, with 6 bases sitting between them. CDR1 and CDR2 from the germline V gene are MNHEY and SMNVEV (reference sequence). CDR3 length equals 10 residues. The CDR3 region is CASSLPTQYF. As DNA, the CDR3 is TGTGCCAGCAGCCTTCCGACCCAGTACTTC.

The rearrangement uses TRBV3-1 (or the pseudogene TRBV3-2) and TRBJ1-1, with unresolved D. The CDR3 totals 12 residues. Germline V gene sequence: CDR1 LGHDT, CDR2 YNNKEL (reference sequence). The V gene lost 1 base and the J gene lost 3 bases, with 3 bases spanning the gap. Here the CDR3 reads CASSQGYTEAFF. The CDR3 bases are TGTGCCAGCAGCCAAGGTTACACTGAAGCTTTCTTT.

V usage is TRBV4-1 and J usage is TRBJ1-1; D may be TRBD1 (5 bases). The CDR3 has 16 residues. Germline V gives CDR1 MGHRA, CDR2 YSYEKL. V was shortened by 1 base and J by 1 base, with 13 bases between the two germline ends. The CDR3 sequence: CASSQAKFGGNTEAFF. The CDR3 DNA reads as TGCGCCAGCAGCCAAGCTAAGTTCGGGGGGAACACTGAAGCTTTCTTT.

The chain couples TRBV19 to TRBJ1-5; D may be TRBD1 (6 bases). The CDR3 covers 14 residues. In germline, CDR1 is LNHDA, CDR2 SQIVND (reference sequence). V shed 7 bases and J shed 2 bases, with 12 bases lying between them. The chain's CDR3 is CASKENRGNQPQHF. For the CDR3, the DNA is TGTGCCAGTAAGGAGAACAGGGGCAATCAGCCCCAGCATTTT.

This chain links TRBV27 with TRBJ2-1, with TRBD2 matching over 7 bases. Losses at the gene ends were 4 bases for V and 3 bases for J; bases not matched to a gene: 6. This CDR3 region has 15 residues. Germline-derived CDR1 and CDR2 are MNHEY and SMNVEV (reference sequence). The CDR3 sequence: CASSSGGSVYNEQFF. The CDR3 DNA is TGTGCCAGCAGTTCCGGCGGGAGTGTCTACAATGAGCAGTTCTTC.

This chain uses TRBV4-1 with TRBJ1-4; the D gene is possibly TRBD1 (5 bases). The V gene's germline CDR1 is MGHRA and CDR2 YSYEKL. This CDR3 spans 15 amino acids. Trimming cost V 3 bases and J 4 bases, with 12 bases left between them. CDR3 sequence: CASSQPTVLNEKLFF. CDR3 DNA: TGCGCCAGCAGCCAGCCGACAGTTCTTAATGAAAAACTGTTTTTT.

The J gene is TRBJ2-2, the V gene TRBV5-4; D remains unclear. The V gene's germline CDR1 is SGHNT and CDR2 YYREEE (reference sequence). V lost 4 bases and J 2 bases, leaving 9 bases between the germline ends. The CDR3 is 14 amino acids. The CDR3 DNA sequence: TGTGCCAGCAGCAGGGAACGAAACACCGGGGAGCTGTTTTTT. Translating it yields CASSRERNTGELFF. Drawing the rest from reference TRBV5-4 and TRBJ2-2, the complete variable domain is ETGVTQSPTHLIKTRGQQVTLRCSSQSGHNTVSWYQQALGQGPQFIFQYYREEENGRGNFPPRFSGLQFPNYSSELNVNALELDDSALYLCASSRERNTGELFFGEGSRLTVL.

V and J are TRBV7-2 and TRBJ1-1, with a weak D call TRBD1 (6 bases). The CDR3 spans 16 residues. Germline CDR1 is SGHTA and CDR2 is FQGNSA. Trimming shortened V by 1 base and J by 1 base, and 13 bases separated the two germline ends. CDR3 loop: CASSLGGGQSNTEAFF. In DNA form, the CDR3 reads TGTGCCAGCAGCTTAGGGGGCGGACAGTCGAACACTGAAGCTTTCTTT.

The chain uses TRBV5-6 and TRBJ2-5, with 8 bases aligning to TRBD1. The ends lost 0 bases at V and 5 bases at J; junction bases unmatched: 6. Per germline, CDR1 SGHDT and CDR2 YYEEEE. CDR3 size: 15 residues. In DNA form, the CDR3 reads TGTGCCAGCAGCTTGGAGGACAGGGTTGGGGAGACCCAGTACTTC. The encoded protein is CASSLEDRVGETQYF.

This chain uses TRBV2 with TRBJ1-2; 8 bases are a match to TRBD1. The V gene's germline CDR1 is SNHLY and CDR2 FYNNEI. J lost 2 bases, V lost 8 bases, and 7 bases had no gene match. There are 14 residues in the CDR3. The CDR3 DNA sequence: TGTGCCAGCCTGGACCACAGGGGGAACTATGGCTACACCTTC. Translation: CASLDHRGNYGYTF.

This clone has a handful of counts. The gene calls are TRBV28 and TRBJ2-1; 7 bases align to TRBD1. The CDR3 length is 17 residues. CDR1 and CDR2 (germline): MDHEN, SYDVKM. Unmatched junction bases numbered 16, after V lost 5 bases and J lost 6 bases. The CDR3 protein is CASSLNKGALTSNEQFF. As DNA, the CDR3 is TGTGCCAGCAGTCTTAATAAGGGGGCCCTAACGTCCAATGAGCAGTTCTTC.

CDR3 region: CASRASLGRYNEQFF. The CDR3 region has the DNA TGTGCCAGCAGGGCAAGCCTCGGCAGGTACAATGAGCAGTTCTTC. This chain connects TRBV6-6 to TRBJ2-1; D is unclear. In germline, CDR1 is MNHNY, CDR2 SVGAGI (reference sequence). The CDR3 is 15 residues long. Trimming shortened V by 6 bases and J by 4 bases, and 16 bases separated the two germline ends.

Here the CDR3 reads CASRNRGRGGYTF. For the CDR3, the DNA is TGTGCCAGCAGGAACAGGGGGCGCGGGGGCTACACCTTC. V gene TRBV6-5 combines with J gene TRBJ1-2; 9 bases are a match to TRBD1. Germline CDR1 and CDR2: MNHEY and SVGAGI. The CDR3 is 13 residues long. V lost 6 bases, J lost 8 bases, and 7 bases stayed unmatched.

This clone was seen only once. The V gene is TRBV6-4, the J gene TRBJ1-5, with unresolved D. The germline V gene encodes CDR1 MRHNA and CDR2 SNTAGT. The V and J ends lost 10 bases and 6 bases respectively, with 16 bases between them. The CDR3 extends over 13 amino acids. This CDR3 reads CANRTLTPQPQHF. The CDR3 region has the DNA TGTGCCAATAGGACCTTAACCCCTCAGCCCCAGCATTTT.

Comments on this clone: This sample also contains other DNA sequences that code for the same CDR3. This chain links TRBV5-1 with TRBJ1-2; D call uncertain. Germline lookup yields CDR1 SGHRS and CDR2 YFSETQ. This CDR3 has 12 residues. Trimming took off 0 bases at V and 6 bases at J, with 6 bases between the two ends. The CDR3 DNA reads TGCGCCAGCAGCTTGGTGGGAGATGGCTACACCTTC. Its translation: CASSLVGDGYTF.

This chain uses TRBV5-1 with TRBJ1-6, with 7 bases that match TRBD1. The CDR3 runs to 13 residues. CDR1 SGHRS and CDR2 YFSETQ come from the germline V gene. The junction had 8 bases not matched to a gene; V was cut back by 7 bases and J by 10 bases. The chain's CDR3 is CASSEGAQSPLHF. CDR3 bases: TGCGCCAGCTCCGAGGGGGCGCAGTCACCCCTCCACTTT.

V is TRBV28 and J is TRBJ2-4; 8 bases fit TRBD1. The CDR3 runs to 13 residues. Germline values: CDR1 MDHEN, CDR2 SYDVKM. The V gene end was trimmed by 6 bases and the J gene end by 12 bases; junction bases not matched to a gene: 10. The CDR3 region has the DNA TGTGCCAGCAGCCGGGACAGGACAACGGCTCAGTACTTC. It is translated as CASSRDRTTAQYF.

The gene calls are TRBV13 and TRBJ2-3, with D possibly matching TRBD2 (6 bases). V was cut by 4 bases and J by 10 bases, with 18 bases left in between. This CDR3 spans 14 amino acids. Looked up from germline, CDR1 is PRHDT and CDR2 is FYEKMQ (reference sequence). The CDR3 nucleotides are TGTGCCAGCAGCTCGTCCCTAGTGACGGGGGCGCAGTATTTT. Protein sequence: CASSSSLVTGAQYF.

V gene TRBV5-5 combines with J gene TRBJ1-6, with 10 bases that match TRBD1. The CDR3 has 14 amino acids. Unmatched junction bases numbered 1, after V lost 3 bases and J lost 7 bases. From germline, CDR1 is SGHKS and CDR2 YYEKEE (reference sequence). The CDR3 protein is CASSWDRGNSPLHF. CDR3 DNA sequence: TGTGCCAGCAGCTGGGACAGGGGAAATTCACCCCTCCACTTT. The full variable domain, rest sourced from reference TRBV5-5 and TRBJ1-6, is DAGVTQSPTHLIKTRGQQVTLRCSPISGHKSVSWYQQVLGQGPQFIFQYYEKEERGRGNFPDRFSARQFPNYSSELNVNALLLGDSALYLCASSWDRGNSPLHFGNGTRLTVT.

The chain carries TRBV15 and TRBJ2-5; D is tentatively TRBD1 or TRBD2 (6 bases each). The CDR3 spans 16 residues. The germline gives CDR1 LNHNV, CDR2 YYDKDF (reference sequence). V gave up 3 bases and J gave up 2 bases, with 16 bases separating them. CDR3 residues: CATSRQTGRRQETQYF. As DNA, the CDR3 is TGTGCCACCAGCAGGCAAACAGGGAGGAGGCAAGAGACCCAGTACTTC.

This clone is a singleton in its sample. The J gene is TRBJ1-5, the V gene TRBV28; 10 bases line up with TRBD1. V lost 6 bases and J lost 4; bases outside the gene matches: 12. This CDR3 contains 17 residues. Germline assignment: CDR1 MDHEN and CDR2 SYDVKM. The CDR3 is CASREGQGMGLNQPQHF. CDR3 nucleotide sequence: TGTGCCAGCAGAGAGGGACAGGGGATGGGACTTAATCAGCCCCAGCATTTT.

Comments on this clone: One junction end does not reproduce the germline sequence, and a read error may be involved. V is TRBV7-9 and J is TRBJ2-3, with 12 bases lining up with TRBD2. From germline, CDR1 is SEHNR and CDR2 FQNEAQ (reference sequence). CDR3 size: 17 residues. CDR3 sequence (DNA): TGTGCCAGCAGCTTACTACCTAGCGGGGGGGTCACAAATACGCAGTATTTT. It is translated as CASSLLPSGGVTNTQYF.

V and J are TRBV5-4 and TRBJ1-2; D gene uncertain. From germline, CDR1 is SGHNT and CDR2 YYREEE (reference sequence). The CDR3 spans 15 residues. Trimming took off 0 bases at V and 4 bases at J, with 13 bases between the two ends. CDR3 sequence (DNA): TGTGCCAGCAGCTTGGATAGCAGGACGTTCTATGGCTACACCTTC. Translating it yields CASSLDSRTFYGYTF. Drawing the rest from reference TRBV5-4 and TRBJ1-2, the complete variable domain is ETGVTQSPTHLIKTRGQQVTLRCSSQSGHNTVSWYQQALGQGPQFIFQYYREEENGRGNFPPRFSGLQFPNYSSELNVNALELDDSALYLCASSLDSRTFYGYTFGSGTRLTVV.

The chain carries TRBV12-3 or TRBV12-4 and TRBJ2-1; possibly TRBD1 for D (5 bases). CDR3 length: 13 residues. Trimming removed 6 bases from V and 3 bases from J, with 9 bases in between. CDR3 sequence reads: CASSTDSYNEQFF. CDR3 bases: TGTGCCAGCAGCACCGACAGCTACAATGAGCAGTTCTTC.

The CDR3 DNA is TGTGCCAGTCAAGTGGGGCGGGCAGATACGCAGTATTTT. It translates to CASQVGRADTQYF. The chain employs TRBV2 and TRBJ2-3; D is tentatively TRBD1 or TRBD2 (5 bases each). Germline V gives CDR1 SNHLY, CDR2 FYNNEI. The CDR3 runs 13 residues. The germline V and J ends were trimmed by 9 bases and 4 bases, with 14 bases remaining between them.

The V gene is TRBV6-5, the J gene TRBJ2-3; tentatively, D is TRBD2 (5 bases). CDR1 is MNHEY and CDR2 is SVGAGI in the germline V gene. Between the trimmed V and J ends, which lost 6 bases and 6 bases, there was a span of 13 bases. The CDR3 consists of 13 residues. Here the CDR3 DNA reads TGTGCCAGCAGGAGGGAGATCGAGGATACGCAGTATTTT. Residues: CASRREIEDTQYF.

The chain recombines TRBV5-4 with TRBJ1-6, with 7 bases identical to TRBD1. V gave up 2 bases and J gave up 6 bases; unmatched junction bases: 2. Germline CDR1 reads SGHNT; CDR2 reads YYREEE (reference sequence). The CDR3 is 14 residues long. CDR3 sequence reads: CASSLAGGNSPLHF. CDR3 nucleotide sequence: TGTGCCAGCAGCTTAGCAGGGGGTAATTCACCCCTCCACTTT.

This clone was observed once. The chain carries TRBV25-1 and TRBJ1-3; weak D call: TRBD1 (5 bases). This CDR3 is 16 amino acids long. Germline V lookup: CDR1 MGHDK, CDR2 SYGVNS. V was cut by 4 bases and J by 3 bases, with 16 bases left in between. CDR3 region: CASSAPWDGIGNTIYF. CDR3 sequence (DNA): TGTGCCAGCAGTGCACCTTGGGACGGTATTGGAAACACCATATATTTT.